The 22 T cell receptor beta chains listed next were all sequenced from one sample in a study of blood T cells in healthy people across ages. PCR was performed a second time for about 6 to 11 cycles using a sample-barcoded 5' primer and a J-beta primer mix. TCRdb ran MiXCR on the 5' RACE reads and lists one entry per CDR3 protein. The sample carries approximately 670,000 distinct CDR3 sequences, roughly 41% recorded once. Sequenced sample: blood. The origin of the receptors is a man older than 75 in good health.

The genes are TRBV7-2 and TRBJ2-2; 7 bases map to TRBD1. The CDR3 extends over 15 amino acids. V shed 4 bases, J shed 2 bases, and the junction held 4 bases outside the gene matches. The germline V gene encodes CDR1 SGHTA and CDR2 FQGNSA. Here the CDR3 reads CASSSQGTNTGELFF. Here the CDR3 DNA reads TGTGCCAGCAGCTCACAGGGGACCAACACCGGGGAGCTGTTTTTT.

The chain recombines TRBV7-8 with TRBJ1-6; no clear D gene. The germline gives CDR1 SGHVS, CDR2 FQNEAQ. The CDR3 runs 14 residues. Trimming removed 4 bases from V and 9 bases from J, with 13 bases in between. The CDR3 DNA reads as TGTGCCAGCAGCTCGGGCAGGTCCACTTCACCCCTCCACTTT. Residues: CASSSGRSTSPLHF. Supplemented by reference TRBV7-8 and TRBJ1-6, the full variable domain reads GAGVSQSPRYKVAKRGQDVALRCDPISGHVSLFWYQQALGQGPEFLTYFQNEAQLDKSGLPSDRFFAERPEGSVSTLKIQRTQQEDSAVYLCASSSGRSTSPLHFGNGTRLTVT.

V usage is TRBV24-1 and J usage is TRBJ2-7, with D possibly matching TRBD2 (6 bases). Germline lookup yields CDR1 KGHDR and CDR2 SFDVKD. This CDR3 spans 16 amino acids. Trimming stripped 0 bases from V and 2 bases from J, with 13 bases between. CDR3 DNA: TGTGCCACCAGTGATTTGGCAGGGCGGGGTACCTACGAGCAGTACTTC. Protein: CATSDLAGRGTYEQYF.

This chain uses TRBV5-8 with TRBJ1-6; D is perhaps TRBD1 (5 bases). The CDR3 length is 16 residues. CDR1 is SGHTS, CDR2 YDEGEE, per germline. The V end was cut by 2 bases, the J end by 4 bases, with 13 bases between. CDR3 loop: CASSFARVRYNSPLHF. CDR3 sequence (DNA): TGTGCCAGCAGCTTCGCCAGGGTGAGATATAATTCACCCCTCCACTTT.

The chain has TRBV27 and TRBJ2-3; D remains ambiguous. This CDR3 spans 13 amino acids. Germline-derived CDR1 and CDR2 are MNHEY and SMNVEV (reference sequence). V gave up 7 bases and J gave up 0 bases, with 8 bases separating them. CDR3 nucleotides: TGTGCCAGCAAACGACGGAGCACAGATACGCAGTATTTT. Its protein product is CASKRRSTDTQYF.

In DNA, the CDR3 is TGTGCCAGCAGTGAAAGGGTCAACACCGGGGAGCTGTTTTTT. This codes for CASSERVNTGELFF. This sequence joins TRBV6-1 and TRBJ2-2; D ambiguous. This CDR3 has 14 residues. Trimming took 2 bases from V and 2 from J, leaving 6 bases between them. Germline V gene sequence: CDR1 MNHNS, CDR2 SASEGT.

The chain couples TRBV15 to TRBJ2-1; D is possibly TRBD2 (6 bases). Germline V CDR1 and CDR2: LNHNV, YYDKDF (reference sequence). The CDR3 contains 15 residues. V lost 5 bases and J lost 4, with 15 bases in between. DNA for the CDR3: TGTGCCACCAGCGGTAGACTAGACCTATACAATGAGCAGTTCTTC. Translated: CATSGRLDLYNEQFF. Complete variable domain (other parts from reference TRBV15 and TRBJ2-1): DAMVIQNPRYQVTQFGKPVTLSCSQTLNHNVMYWYQQKSSQAPKLLFHYYDKDFNNEADTPDNFQSRRPNTSFCFLDIRSPGLGDTAMYLCATSGRLDLYNEQFFGPGTRLTVL.

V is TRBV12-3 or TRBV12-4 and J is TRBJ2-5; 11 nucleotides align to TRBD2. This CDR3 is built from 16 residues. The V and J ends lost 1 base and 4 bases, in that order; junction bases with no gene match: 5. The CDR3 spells CASSLGVAGGPETQYF. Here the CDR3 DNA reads TGTGCCAGCAGTTTAGGGGTAGCGGGGGGGCCAGAGACCCAGTACTTC.

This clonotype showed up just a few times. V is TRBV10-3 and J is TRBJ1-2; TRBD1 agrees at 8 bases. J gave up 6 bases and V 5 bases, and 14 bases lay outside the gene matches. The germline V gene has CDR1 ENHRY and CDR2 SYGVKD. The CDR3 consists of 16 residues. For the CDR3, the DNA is TGTGCCATCAGTATAGGGACAGGAGAAGGTAATCATGGCTACACCTTC. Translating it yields CAISIGTGEGNHGYTF.

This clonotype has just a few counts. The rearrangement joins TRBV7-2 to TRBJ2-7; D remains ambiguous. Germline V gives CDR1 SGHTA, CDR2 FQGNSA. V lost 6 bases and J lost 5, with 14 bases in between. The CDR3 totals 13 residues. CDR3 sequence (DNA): TGTGCCAGCAGTCCTAGGCCCCGCGACGAGCAGTACTTC. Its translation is CASSPRPRDEQYF.

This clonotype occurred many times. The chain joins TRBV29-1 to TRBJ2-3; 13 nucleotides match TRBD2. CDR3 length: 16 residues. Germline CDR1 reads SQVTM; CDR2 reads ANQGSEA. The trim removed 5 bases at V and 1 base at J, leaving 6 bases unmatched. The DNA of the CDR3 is TGCAGCGTTAAGGGGACTAGCGGGACTCGCACAGATACGCAGTATTTT. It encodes CSVKGTSGTRTDTQYF.

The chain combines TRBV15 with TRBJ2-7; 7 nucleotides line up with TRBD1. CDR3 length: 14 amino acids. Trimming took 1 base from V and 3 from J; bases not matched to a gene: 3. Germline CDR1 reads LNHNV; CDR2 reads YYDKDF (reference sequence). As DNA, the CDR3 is TGTGCCACCAGCAGAGGAAGACAGGGCTACGAGCAGTACTTC. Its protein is CATSRGRQGYEQYF.

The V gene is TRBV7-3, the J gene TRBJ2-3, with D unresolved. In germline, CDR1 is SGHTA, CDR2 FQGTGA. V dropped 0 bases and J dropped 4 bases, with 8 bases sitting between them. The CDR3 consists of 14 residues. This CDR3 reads CASSLTPAADTQYF. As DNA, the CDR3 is TGTGCCAGCAGCTTAACCCCGGCGGCAGATACGCAGTATTTT.

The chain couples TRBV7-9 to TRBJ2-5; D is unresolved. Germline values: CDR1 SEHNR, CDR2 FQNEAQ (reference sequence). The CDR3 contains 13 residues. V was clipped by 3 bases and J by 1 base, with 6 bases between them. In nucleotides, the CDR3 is TGTGCCAGCAGCTTCAACAGCCAAGAGACCCAGTACTTC. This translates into CASSFNSQETQYF.

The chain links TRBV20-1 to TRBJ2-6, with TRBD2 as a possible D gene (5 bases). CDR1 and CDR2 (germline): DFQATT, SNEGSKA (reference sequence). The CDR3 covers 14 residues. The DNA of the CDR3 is TGCATACCATCTCGGGGTACTGGGGCCAACGTCCTGACTTTC. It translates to CIPSRGTGANVLTF.

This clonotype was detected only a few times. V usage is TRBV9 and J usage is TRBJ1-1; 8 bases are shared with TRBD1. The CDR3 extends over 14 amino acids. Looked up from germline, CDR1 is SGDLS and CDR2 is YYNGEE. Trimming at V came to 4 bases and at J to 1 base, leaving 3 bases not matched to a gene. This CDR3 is CASSIQGGNTEAFF. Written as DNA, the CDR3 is TGTGCCAGCAGCATACAGGGGGGGAACACTGAAGCTTTCTTT.

CDR3 in amino acids: CASSGGGLARTDTQYF. In DNA form, the CDR3 reads TGTGCCAGCTCAGGGGGGGGGCTAGCGAGAACAGATACGCAGTATTTT. The V gene is TRBV12-3 or TRBV12-4, the J gene TRBJ2-3; D may be TRBD1 or TRBD2 (7 bases each). The V and J ends lost 8 bases and 3 bases respectively, with 21 bases between them. This CDR3 contains 16 residues.

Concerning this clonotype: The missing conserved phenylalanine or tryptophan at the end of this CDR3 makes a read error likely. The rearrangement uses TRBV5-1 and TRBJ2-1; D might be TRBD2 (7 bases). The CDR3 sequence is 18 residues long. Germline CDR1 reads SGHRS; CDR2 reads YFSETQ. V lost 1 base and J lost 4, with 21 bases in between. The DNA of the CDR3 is TGCGCCAGCAGCTTGAATTCCGCGGGGGCCATCAGTTACAATGAGCAGTTCCTC. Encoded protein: CASSLNSAGAISYNEQFL.

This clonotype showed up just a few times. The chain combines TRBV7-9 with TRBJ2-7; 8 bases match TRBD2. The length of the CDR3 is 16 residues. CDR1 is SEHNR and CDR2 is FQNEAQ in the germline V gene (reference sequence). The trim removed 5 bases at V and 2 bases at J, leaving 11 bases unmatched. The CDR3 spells CASSPRGAGDPYEQYF. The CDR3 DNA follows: TGTGCCAGCAGCCCCCGAGGAGCGGGGGACCCCTACGAGCAGTACTTC.

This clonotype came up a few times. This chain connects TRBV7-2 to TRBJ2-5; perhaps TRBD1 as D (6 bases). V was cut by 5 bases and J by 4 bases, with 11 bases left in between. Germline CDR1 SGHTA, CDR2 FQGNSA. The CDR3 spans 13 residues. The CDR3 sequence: CASSRQAPETQYF. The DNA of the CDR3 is TGTGCCAGCAGCAGACAGGCCCCAGAGACCCAGTACTTC.

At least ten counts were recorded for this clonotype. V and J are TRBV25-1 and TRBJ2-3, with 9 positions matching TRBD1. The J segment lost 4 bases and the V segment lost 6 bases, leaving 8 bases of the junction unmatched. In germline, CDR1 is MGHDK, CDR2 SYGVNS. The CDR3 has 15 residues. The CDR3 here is CASRPGQGFSDTQYF. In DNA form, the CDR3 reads TGTGCCAGCAGACCGGGACAGGGTTTTTCAGATACGCAGTATTTT.

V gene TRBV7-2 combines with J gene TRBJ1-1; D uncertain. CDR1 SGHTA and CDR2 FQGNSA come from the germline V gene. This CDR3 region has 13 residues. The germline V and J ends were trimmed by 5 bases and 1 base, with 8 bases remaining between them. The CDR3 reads CASSRVGNTEAFF. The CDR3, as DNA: TGTGCCAGCAGCCGCGTCGGGAACACTGAAGCTTTCTTT.